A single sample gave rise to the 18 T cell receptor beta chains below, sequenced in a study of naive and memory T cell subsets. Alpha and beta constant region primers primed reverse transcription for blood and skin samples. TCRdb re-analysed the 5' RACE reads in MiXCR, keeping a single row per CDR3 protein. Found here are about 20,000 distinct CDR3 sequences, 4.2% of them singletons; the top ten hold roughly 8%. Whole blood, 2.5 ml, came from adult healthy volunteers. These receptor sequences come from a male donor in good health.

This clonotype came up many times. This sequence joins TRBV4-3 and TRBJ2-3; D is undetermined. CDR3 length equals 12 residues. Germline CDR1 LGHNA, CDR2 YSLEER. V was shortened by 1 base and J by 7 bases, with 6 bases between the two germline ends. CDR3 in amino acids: CASSQGAYTQYF. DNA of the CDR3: TGCGCCAGCAGCCAAGGGGCCTATACGCAGTATTTT.

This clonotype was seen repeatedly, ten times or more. CDR3 in DNA: TGTGCCAGCAGCCCGGGACAGCCTCAGGGAGCTACGCAGTATTTT. Amino acids: CASSPGQPQGATQYF. The chain joins TRBV2 to TRBJ2-3; 7 nucleotides agree with TRBD1. The CDR3 is made up of 15 amino acids. The germline V gene has CDR1 SNHLY and CDR2 FYNNEI. Trimming took 6 bases from V and 8 from J; bases not matched to a gene: 14.

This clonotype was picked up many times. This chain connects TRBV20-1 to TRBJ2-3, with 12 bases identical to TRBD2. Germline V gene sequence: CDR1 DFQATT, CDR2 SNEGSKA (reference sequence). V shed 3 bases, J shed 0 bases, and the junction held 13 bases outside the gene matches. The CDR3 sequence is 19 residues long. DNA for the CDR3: TGCAGTGCTAGTTGGCCGGGACTAGCGGGCTTTACTAGCACAGATACGCAGTATTTT. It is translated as CSASWPGLAGFTSTDTQYF.

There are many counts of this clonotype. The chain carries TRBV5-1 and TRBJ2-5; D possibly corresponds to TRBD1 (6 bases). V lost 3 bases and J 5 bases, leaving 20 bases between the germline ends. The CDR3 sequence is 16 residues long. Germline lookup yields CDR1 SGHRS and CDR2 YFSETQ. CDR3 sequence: CASSYGQTGQSETQYF. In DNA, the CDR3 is TGCGCCAGCAGCTACGGACAAACAGGACAGTCCGAGACCCAGTACTTC. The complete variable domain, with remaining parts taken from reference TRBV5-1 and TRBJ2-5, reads KAGVTQTPRYLIKTRGQQVTLSCSPISGHRSVSWYQQTPGQGLQFLFEYFSETQRNKGNFPGRFSGRQFSNSRSEMNVSTLELGDSALYLCASSYGQTGQSETQYFGPGTRLLVL.

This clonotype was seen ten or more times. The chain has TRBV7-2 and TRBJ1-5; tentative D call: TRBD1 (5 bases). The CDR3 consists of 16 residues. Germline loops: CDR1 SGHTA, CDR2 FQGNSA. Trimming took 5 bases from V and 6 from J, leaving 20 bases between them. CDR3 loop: CASSPQAPRMGQPQHF. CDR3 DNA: TGTGCCAGCAGCCCACAGGCCCCCCGTATGGGTCAGCCCCAGCATTTT.

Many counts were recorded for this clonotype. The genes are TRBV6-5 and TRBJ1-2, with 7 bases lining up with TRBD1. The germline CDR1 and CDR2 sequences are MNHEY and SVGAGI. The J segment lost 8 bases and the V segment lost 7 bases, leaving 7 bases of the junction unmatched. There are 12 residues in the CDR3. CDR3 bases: TGTGCCAGCAATACAGGGGCAGGAGGCTACACCTTC. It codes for CASNTGAGGYTF.

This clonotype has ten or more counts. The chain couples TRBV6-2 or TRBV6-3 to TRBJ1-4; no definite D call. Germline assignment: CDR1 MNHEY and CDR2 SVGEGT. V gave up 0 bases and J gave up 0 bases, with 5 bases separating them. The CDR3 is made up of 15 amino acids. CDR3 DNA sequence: TGTGCCAGCAGTTACTCGGGCGCAACTAATGAAAAACTGTTTTTT. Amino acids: CASSYSGATNEKLFF.

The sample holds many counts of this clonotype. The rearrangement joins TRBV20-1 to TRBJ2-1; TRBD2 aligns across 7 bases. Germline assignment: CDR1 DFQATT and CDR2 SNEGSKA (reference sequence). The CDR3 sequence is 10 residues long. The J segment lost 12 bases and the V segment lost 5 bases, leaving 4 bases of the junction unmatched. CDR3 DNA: TGCAGTGCTTACTCGGGAGGGCAGTTCTTC. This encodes CSAYSGGQFF.

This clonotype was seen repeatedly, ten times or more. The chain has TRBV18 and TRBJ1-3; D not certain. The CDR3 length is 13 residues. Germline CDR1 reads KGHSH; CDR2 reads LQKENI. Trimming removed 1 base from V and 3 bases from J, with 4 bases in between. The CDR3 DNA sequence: TGTGCCAGCTCACCACTGCGTGGAAACACCATATATTTT. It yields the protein CASSPLRGNTIYF.

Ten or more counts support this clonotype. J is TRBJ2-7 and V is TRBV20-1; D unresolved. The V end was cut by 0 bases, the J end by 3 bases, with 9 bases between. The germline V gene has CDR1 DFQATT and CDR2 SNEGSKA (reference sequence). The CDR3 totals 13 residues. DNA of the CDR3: TGCAGTGCTAGAGATCGGACGGACTACGAGCAGTACTTC. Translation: CSARDRTDYEQYF.

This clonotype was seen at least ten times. Here the CDR3 DNA reads TGTGCCACCAGTGTGCTCGCCAGCCCGAACACCGGGGAGCTGTTTTTT. It encodes CATSVLASPNTGELFF. The V call is TRBV24-1, the J call TRBJ2-2, with unresolved D. Trimming took 5 bases from V and 0 from J, leaving 12 bases between them. Germline CDR1 KGHDR, CDR2 SFDVKD. The CDR3 extends over 16 amino acids.

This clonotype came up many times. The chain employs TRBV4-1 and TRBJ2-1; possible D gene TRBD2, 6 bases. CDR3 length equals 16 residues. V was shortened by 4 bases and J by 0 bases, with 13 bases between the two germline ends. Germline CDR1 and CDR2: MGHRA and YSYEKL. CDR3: CASSRLGLNSYNEQFF. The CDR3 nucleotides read TGCGCCAGCAGCCGTCTTGGACTAAACTCCTACAATGAGCAGTTCTTC.

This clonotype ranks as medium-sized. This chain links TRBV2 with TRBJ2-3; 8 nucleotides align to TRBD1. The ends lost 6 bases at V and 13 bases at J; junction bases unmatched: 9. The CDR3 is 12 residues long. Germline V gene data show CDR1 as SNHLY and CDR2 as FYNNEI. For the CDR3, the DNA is TGTGCCAGCAGCGGACAGGGCCTGGGGGAGTATTTT. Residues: CASSGQGLGEYF.

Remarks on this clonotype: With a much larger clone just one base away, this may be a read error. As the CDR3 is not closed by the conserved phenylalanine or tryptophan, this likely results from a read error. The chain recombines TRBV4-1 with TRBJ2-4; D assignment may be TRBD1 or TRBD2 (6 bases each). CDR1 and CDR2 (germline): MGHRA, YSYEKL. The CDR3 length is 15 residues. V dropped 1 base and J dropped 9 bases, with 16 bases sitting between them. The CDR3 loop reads CASSQVGGPSAIQYL. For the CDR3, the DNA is TGCGCCAGCAGCCAAGTGGGGGGCCCGAGTGCCATTCAGTACCTC.

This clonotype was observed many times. In nucleotides, the CDR3 is TGCGCCAGCTCGTACGAGACTAGGGAGACCCAGTACTTC. It encodes CASSYETRETQYF. V is TRBV5-1 and J is TRBJ2-5; D may be TRBD2 (6 bases). Germline CDR1 is SGHRS and CDR2 is YFSETQ. This CDR3 has 13 amino acids. V dropped 7 bases and J dropped 5 bases, with 15 bases sitting between them.

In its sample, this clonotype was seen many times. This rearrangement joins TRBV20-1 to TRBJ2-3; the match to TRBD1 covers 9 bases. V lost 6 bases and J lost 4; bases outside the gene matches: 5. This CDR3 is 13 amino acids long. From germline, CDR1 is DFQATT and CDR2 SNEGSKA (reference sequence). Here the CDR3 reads CSAPTGGADTQYF. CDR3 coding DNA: TGCAGTGCCCCCACAGGGGGCGCAGATACGCAGTATTTT.

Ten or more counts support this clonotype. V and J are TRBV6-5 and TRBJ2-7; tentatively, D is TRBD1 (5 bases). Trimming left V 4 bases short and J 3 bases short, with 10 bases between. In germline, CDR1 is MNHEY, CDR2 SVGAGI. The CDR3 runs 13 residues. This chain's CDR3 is CASSSSQGYEQYF. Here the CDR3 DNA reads TGTGCCAGCAGTTCCTCTCAGGGCTACGAGCAGTACTTC.

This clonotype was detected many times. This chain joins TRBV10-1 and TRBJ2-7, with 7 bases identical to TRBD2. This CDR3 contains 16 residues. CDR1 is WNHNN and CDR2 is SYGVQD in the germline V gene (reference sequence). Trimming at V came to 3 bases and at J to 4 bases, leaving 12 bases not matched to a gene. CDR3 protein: CASSDRLAGDAYEQYF. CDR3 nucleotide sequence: TGCGCCAGCAGTGACCGGTTGGCGGGAGATGCATACGAGCAGTACTTC.